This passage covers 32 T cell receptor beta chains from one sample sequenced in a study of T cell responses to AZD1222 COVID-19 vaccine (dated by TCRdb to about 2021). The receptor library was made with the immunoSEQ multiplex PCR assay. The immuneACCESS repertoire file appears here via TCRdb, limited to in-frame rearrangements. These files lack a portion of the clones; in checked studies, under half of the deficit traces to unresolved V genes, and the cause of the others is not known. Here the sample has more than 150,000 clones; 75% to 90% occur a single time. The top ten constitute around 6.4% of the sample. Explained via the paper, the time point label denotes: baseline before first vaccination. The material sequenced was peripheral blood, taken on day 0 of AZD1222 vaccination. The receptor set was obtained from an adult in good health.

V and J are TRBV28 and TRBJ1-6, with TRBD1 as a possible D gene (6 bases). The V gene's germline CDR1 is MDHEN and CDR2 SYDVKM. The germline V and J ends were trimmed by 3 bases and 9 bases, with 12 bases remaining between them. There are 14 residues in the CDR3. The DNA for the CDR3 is TGTGCCAGCAGTTTCGTGGGGGGCGGTTCACCCCTCCACTTT. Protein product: CASSFVGGGSPLHF.

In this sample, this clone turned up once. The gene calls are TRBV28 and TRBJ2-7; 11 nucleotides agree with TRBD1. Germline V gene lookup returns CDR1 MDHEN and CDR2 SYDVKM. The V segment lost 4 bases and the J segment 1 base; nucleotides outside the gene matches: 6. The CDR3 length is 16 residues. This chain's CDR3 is CASSSAGQGGSYEQYF. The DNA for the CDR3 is TGTGCCAGCAGTTCAGCGGGACAGGGGGGGTCCTACGAGCAGTACTTC.

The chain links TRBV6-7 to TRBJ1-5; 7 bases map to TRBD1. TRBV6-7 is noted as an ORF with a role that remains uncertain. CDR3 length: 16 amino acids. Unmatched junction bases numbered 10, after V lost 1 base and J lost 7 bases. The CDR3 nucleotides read TGTGCCAGCAGTTACTGTACCGGGACAGCGAGACAGCCCCAGCATTTT. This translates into CASSYCTGTARQPQHF.

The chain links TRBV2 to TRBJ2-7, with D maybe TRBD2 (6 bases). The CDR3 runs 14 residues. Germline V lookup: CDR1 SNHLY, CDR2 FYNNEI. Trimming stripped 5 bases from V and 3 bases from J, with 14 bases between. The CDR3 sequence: CASSKRTSSYEQYF. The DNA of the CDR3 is TGTGCCAGCAGTAAAAGAACTAGCAGCTACGAGCAGTACTTC.

The CDR3 reads CASSSDLAKNIQYF. The CDR3 DNA is TGCGCCAGCAGCTCGGACCTAGCCAAAAACATTCAGTACTTC. The chain couples TRBV5-1 to TRBJ2-4, with D unresolved. Trimming left V 3 bases short and J 0 bases short, with 7 bases between. Germline CDR1 reads SGHRS; CDR2 reads YFSETQ. This CDR3 contains 14 residues. Supplemented by reference TRBV5-1 and TRBJ2-4, the full variable domain reads KAGVTQTPRYLIKTRGQQVTLSCSPISGHRSVSWYQQTPGQGLQFLFEYFSETQRNKGNFPGRFSGRQFSNSRSEMNVSTLELGDSALYLCASSSDLAKNIQYFGAGTRLSVL.

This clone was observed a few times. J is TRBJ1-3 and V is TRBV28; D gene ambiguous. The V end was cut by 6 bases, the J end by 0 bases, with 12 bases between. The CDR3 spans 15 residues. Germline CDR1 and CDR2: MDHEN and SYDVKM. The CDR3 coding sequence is TGTGCCAGCAGCTTTACAGCCCACTCTGGAAACACCATATATTTT. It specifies CASSFTAHSGNTIYF.

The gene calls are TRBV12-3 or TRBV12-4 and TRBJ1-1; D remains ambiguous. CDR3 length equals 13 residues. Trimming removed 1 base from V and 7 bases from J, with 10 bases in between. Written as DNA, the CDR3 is TGTGCCAGCAGTTTAGTGGAAAGGCTTGAAGCTTTCTTT. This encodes CASSLVERLEAFF.

Here the CDR3 reads CASSVAGGTGEKLFF. The CDR3 DNA reads as TGTGCCAGCAGCGTAGCGGGGGGGACAGGGGAAAAACTGTTTTTT. This chain uses TRBV9 with TRBJ1-4; 9 nucleotides line up with TRBD1. This CDR3 comprises 15 residues. The junction had 5 bases not matched to a gene; V was cut back by 0 bases and J by 8 bases. Germline CDR1 SGDLS, CDR2 YYNGEE.

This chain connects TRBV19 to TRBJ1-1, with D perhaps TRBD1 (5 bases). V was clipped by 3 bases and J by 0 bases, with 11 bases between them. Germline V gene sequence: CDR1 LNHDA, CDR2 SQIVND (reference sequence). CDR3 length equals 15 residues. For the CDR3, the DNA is TGTGCCAGTAGTATGTGGGGCAGCTTGAACACTGAAGCTTTCTTT. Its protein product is CASSMWGSLNTEAFF.

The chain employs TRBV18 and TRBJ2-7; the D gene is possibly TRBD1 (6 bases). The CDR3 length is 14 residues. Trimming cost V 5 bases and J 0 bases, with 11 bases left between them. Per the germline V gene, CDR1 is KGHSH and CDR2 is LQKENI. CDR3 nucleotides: TGTGCCAGCTCATCCCAGACAGGCTCCTACGAGCAGTACTTC. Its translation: CASSSQTGSYEQYF.

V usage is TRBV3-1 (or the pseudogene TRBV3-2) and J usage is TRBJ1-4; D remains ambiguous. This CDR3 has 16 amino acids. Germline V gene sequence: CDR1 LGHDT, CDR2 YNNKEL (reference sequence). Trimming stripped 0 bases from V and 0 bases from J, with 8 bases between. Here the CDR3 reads CASSQEMGTTNEKLFF. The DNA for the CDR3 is TGTGCCAGCAGCCAAGAGATGGGGACAACTAATGAAAAACTGTTTTTT.

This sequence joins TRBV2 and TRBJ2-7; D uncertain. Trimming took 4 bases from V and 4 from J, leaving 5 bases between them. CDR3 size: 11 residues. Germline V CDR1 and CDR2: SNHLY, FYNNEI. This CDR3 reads CASSVQYEQYF. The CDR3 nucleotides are TGTGCCAGCAGTGTCCAATACGAGCAGTACTTC.

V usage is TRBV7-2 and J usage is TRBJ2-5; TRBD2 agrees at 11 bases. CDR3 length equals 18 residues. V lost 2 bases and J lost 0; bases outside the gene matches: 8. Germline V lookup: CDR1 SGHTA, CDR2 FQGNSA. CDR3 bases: TGTGCCAGCAGCTTATATCAAGGACTAGCGGGTAACCAAGAGACCCAGTACTTC. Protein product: CASSLYQGLAGNQETQYF.

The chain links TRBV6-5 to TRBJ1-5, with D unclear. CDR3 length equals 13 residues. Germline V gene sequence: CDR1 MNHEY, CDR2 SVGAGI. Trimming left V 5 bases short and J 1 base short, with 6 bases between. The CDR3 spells CASSPLSNQPQHF. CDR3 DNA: TGTGCCAGCAGTCCCCTCAGCAATCAGCCCCAGCATTTT.

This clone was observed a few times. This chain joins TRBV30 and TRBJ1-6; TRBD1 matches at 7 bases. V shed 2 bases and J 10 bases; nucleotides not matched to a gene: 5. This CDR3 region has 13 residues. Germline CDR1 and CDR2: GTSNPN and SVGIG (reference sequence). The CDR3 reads CAWSRQGNSPLHF. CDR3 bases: TGTGCCTGGAGTCGACAGGGAAACTCACCCCTCCACTTT.

The CDR3 spells CASTLGGGQSQPQHF. As DNA, the CDR3 is TGTGCCAGCACCCTAGGAGGGGGGCAAAGTCAGCCCCAGCATTTT. The genes are TRBV28 and TRBJ1-5; tentatively, D is TRBD1 (6 bases). The germline V gene has CDR1 MDHEN and CDR2 SYDVKM. The CDR3 contains 15 residues. Deletions cut 7 bases from V and 6 bases from J, with 19 bases between.

CDR3 amino acids: CASSPRGGSTEAFF. CDR3 in DNA: TGTGCCAGCAGCCCTAGAGGCGGGAGTACTGAAGCTTTCTTT. This chain uses TRBV5-4 with TRBJ1-1, with D unresolved. The V gene lost 4 bases and the J gene lost 5 bases, with 15 bases spanning the gap. Germline CDR1 is SGHNT and CDR2 is YYREEE (reference sequence). The CDR3 has 14 residues. The variable domain in full, completed from reference TRBV5-4 and TRBJ1-1, reads ETGVTQSPTHLIKTRGQQVTLRCSSQSGHNTVSWYQQALGQGPQFIFQYYREEENGRGNFPPRFSGLQFPNYSSELNVNALELDDSALYLCASSPRGGSTEAFFGQGTRLTVV.

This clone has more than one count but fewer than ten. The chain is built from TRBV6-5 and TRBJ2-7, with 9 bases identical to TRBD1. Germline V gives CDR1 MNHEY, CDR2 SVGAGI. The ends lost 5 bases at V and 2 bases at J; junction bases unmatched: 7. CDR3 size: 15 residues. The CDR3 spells CASSPYGQGTYEQYF. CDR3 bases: TGTGCCAGCAGTCCGTATGGACAGGGGACCTACGAGCAGTACTTC.

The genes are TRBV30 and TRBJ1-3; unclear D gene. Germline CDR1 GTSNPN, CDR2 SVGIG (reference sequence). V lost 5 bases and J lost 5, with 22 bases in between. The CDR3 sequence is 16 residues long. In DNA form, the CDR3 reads TGTGCCTGGTTTAGTAAGCGAACAGCCAGTCGAAACACCATATATTTT. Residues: CAWFSKRTASRNTIYF.

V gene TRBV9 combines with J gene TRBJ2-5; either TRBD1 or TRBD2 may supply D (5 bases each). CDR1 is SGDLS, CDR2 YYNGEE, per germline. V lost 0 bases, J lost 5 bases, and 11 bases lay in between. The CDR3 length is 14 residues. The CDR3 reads CASSVDSWDETQYF. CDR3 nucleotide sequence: TGTGCCAGCAGCGTAGACAGTTGGGACGAGACCCAGTACTTC. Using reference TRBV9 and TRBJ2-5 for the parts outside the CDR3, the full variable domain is DSGVTQTPKHLITATGQRVTLRCSPRSGDLSVYWYQQSLDQGLQFLIQYYNGEERAKGNILERFSAQQFPDLHSELNLSSLELGDSALYFCASSVDSWDETQYFGPGTRLLVL.

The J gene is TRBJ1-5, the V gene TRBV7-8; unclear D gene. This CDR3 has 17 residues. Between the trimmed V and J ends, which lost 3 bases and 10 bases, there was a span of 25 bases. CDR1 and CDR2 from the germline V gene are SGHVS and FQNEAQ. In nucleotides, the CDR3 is TGTGCCAGCAGCTTGTTAGGATTCGTGGACCGAGAGAAACCCCAGCATTTT. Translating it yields CASSLLGFVDREKPQHF.

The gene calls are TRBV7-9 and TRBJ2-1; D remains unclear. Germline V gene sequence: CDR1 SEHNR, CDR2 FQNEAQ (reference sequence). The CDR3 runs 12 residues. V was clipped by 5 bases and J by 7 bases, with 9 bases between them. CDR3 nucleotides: TGTGCCAGCAGCCTTCAAGGAAATGAGCAGTTCTTC. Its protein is CASSLQGNEQFF.

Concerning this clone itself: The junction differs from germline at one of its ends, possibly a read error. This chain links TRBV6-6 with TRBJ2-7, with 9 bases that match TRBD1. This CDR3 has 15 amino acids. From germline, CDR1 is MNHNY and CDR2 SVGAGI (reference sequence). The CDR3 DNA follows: TGTGCCAGCAGGTACTCGGGACAGGGCCTTTTTGAGCAGTACTTC. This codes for CASRYSGQGLFEQYF.

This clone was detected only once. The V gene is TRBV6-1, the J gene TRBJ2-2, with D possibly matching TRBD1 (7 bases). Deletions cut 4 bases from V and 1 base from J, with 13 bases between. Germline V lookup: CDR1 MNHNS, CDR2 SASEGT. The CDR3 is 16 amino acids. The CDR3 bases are TGTGCCAGCAGTGCCCGGGGGACAGTGAACACCGGGGAGCTGTTTTTT. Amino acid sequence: CASSARGTVNTGELFF.

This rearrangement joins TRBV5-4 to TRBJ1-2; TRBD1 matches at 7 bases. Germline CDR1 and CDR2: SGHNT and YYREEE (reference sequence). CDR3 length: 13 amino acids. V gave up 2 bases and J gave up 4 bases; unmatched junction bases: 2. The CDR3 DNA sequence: TGTGCCAGCAGCTTAGGGACAGTCTATGGCTACACCTTC. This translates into CASSLGTVYGYTF.

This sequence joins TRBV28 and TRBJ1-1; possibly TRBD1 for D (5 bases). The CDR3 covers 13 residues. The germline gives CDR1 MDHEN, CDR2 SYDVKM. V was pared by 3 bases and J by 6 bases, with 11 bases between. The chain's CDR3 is CASSFGGIAEAFF. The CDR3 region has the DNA TGTGCCAGCAGTTTTGGGGGGATAGCTGAAGCTTTCTTT.

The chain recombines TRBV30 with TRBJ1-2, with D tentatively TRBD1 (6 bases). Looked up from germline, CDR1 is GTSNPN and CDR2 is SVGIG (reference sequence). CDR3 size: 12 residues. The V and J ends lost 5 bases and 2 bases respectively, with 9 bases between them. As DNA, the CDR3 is TGTGCCTGGCCGACAGGAAACTATGGCTACACCTTC. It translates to CAWPTGNYGYTF.

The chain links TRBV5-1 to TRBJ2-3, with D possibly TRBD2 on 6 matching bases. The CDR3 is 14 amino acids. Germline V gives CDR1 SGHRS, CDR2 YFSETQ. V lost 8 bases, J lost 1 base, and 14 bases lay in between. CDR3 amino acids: CASSGGEGTDTQYF. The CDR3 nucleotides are TGCGCCAGTTCCGGCGGGGAGGGCACAGATACGCAGTATTTT.

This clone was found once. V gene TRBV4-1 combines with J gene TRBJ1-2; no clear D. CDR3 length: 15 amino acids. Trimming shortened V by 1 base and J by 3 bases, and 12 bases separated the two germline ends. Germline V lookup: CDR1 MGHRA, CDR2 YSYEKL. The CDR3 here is CASSQGLGRDYGYTF. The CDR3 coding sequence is TGCGCCAGCAGCCAAGGGCTCGGACGAGACTATGGCTACACCTTC.

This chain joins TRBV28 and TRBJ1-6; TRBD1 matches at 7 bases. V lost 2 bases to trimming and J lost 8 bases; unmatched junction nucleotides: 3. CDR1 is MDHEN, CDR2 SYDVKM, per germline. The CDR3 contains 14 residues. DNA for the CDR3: TGTGCCAGCAGTTTACCAGGGGGTGATTCACCCCTCCACTTT. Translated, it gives CASSLPGGDSPLHF.

CDR3 sequence: CASRSREGADTQYF. DNA of the CDR3: TGTGCCAGCAGGTCGCGGGAGGGGGCAGATACGCAGTATTTT. The chain couples TRBV7-2 to TRBJ2-3, with 9 bases fitting TRBD2. CDR1 and CDR2 (germline): SGHTA, FQGNSA. The CDR3 runs 14 residues. V lost 6 bases to trimming and J lost 4 bases; unmatched junction nucleotides: 5.

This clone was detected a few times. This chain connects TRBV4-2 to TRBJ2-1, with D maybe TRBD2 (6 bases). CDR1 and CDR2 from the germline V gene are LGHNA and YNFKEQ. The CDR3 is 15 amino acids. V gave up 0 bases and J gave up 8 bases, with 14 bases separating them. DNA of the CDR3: TGTGCCAGCAGCCAAGAATCCGGGACTGGCGATGAGCAGTTCTTC. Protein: CASSQESGTGDEQFF.